The clone carrying this T cell receptor beta chain has only a few counts. The TCR beta CDR3 regions underwent amplification from RNA transcripts. The authors performed first-round RT-PCR with HTBI primers and then a second-round multiplex PCR. TCRdb recomputed calls from the multiplex PCR reads with MiXCR, one row per CDR3 protein. The sample holds 600,000 to 950,000 distinct CDR3 sequences, 40% seen once. CDR3 length: 15 residues. Germline-derived CDR1 and CDR2 are SGHDT and YYEEEE. Losses at the gene ends were 3 bases for V and 9 bases for J; bases not matched to a gene: 9. Diagnosis was based on clinical symptoms, serum thyroxine, TRAb, thyroid ultrasound and orbital computed tomography. The data stem from a study of Graves' ophthalmopathy and Graves' hyperthyroidism.

Sequenced: peripheral blood. This clonotype was obtained from an adult man with Graves' ophthalmopathy. V usage is TRBV5-6 and J usage is TRBJ1-6; TRBD1 aligns across 7 bases. CDR3 amino acids: CASSSSGTVFSPLHF. CDR3 nucleotides: TGTGCCAGCAGCTCATCCGGGACAGTGTTTTCACCCCTCCACTTT.